This note documents a single T cell receptor (beta chain) sequence. This entry comes from a study of OX40 agonist ivuxolimab in advanced cancers. Overall study context: Intravenous ivuxolimab was administered to patients every 2 weeks at 0.01 to 10 mg/kg.

CDR1 and CDR2 (germline): SGHRS, YFSETQ. CDR3 size: 15 residues. Trimming pared 0 bases from V and 4 bases from J, leaving 11 bases between. Baseline, cycle 4 day 1, and cycle 7 day 1 were the blood sampling points. Method: immunoSEQ multiplex PCR; TCRdb's copy keeps in-frame clones and lacks some. The sample has more than 80,000 clones, just under 95% seen once. The sample consisted of CD4+ or CD8+ T cells sorted from blood, taken in a trial of the OX40 agonist ivuxolimab. The chain combines TRBV5-1 with TRBJ2-1; D may be TRBD2 (5 bases). The sequence was obtained from an adult with an advanced solid tumor such as melanoma, head and neck, liver or kidney cancer. In nucleotides, the CDR3 is TGCGCCAGCAGCTTGGATGGCGGGCCTTACAATGAGCAGTTCTTC. Its protein product is CASSLDGGPYNEQFF.